This entry lists 6 T cell receptor beta chains sequenced from one sample in a study of shared clonotypes between healthy human individuals. The table came from immunoSEQ multiplex PCR; TCRdb's copy has only in-frame clones and leaves some out. The data hold nearly 2 million clones, with about 94% observed a single time. Positively selected for CCR7, the CD45RO-negative cells used as naive CD8 cells excluded terminally differentiated effector memory CD45RA+ cells. The sample taken for sequencing was naive CD8+ T cells sorted from blood. All receptors come from a man in his late teens or twenties in good health.

The V and J genes are TRBV5-4 and TRBJ2-3; 7 bases are a match to TRBD2. The V segment lost 3 bases and the J segment 4 bases; nucleotides outside the gene matches: 5. The CDR3 is made up of 14 amino acids. The V gene's germline CDR1 is SGHNT and CDR2 YYREEE (reference sequence). CDR3: CASSWGGSADTQYF. The CDR3 coding sequence is TGTGCCAGCAGCTGGGGGGGGAGCGCAGATACGCAGTATTTT.

V usage is TRBV6-1 and J usage is TRBJ2-7, with D uncertain. Germline lookup yields CDR1 MNHNS and CDR2 SASEGT. The CDR3 is made up of 15 amino acids. V was trimmed by 0 bases and J by 3 bases, leaving 12 bases between them. Here the CDR3 DNA reads TGTGCCAGCAGTGAAGCGCGCGCAGCCTACTACGAGCAGTACTTC. Protein sequence: CASSEARAAYYEQYF.

V and J are TRBV4-1 and TRBJ2-7; D not certain. CDR3 size: 16 residues. Per germline, CDR1 MGHRA and CDR2 YSYEKL. V was cut by 0 bases and J by 1 base, with 13 bases left in between. The CDR3 DNA reads as TGCGCCAGCAGCCAAGAATCGGCGTCTAGATCCTACGAGCAGTACTTC. Its translation: CASSQESASRSYEQYF.

As to this clone: Different DNA sequences within this sample yield the same CDR3. The rearrangement joins TRBV30 to TRBJ1-5, with 8 bases identical to TRBD1. Germline assignment: CDR1 GTSNPN and CDR2 SVGIG (reference sequence). V gave up 2 bases and J gave up 4 bases; unmatched junction bases: 4. This CDR3 spans 14 amino acids. The CDR3 region is CAWSIGQGNQPQHF. The CDR3 bases are TGTGCCTGGAGTATAGGACAGGGTAATCAGCCCCAGCATTTT.

The chain joins TRBV27 to TRBJ2-1, with a weak D call TRBD1 (6 bases). Germline CDR1 reads MNHEY; CDR2 reads SMNVEV (reference sequence). V was trimmed by 6 bases and J by 9 bases, leaving 9 bases between them. The CDR3 is 11 residues long. CDR3 in DNA: TGTGCCAGCAGCCTACAGGGTGAGCAGTTCTTC. Protein: CASSLQGEQFF.

The CDR3 DNA reads TGTGCCAGCACCCCTCTTCTGGATGGGGGACAGAGCTCCTACGAGCAGTACTTC. This translates into CASTPLLDGGQSSYEQYF. The chain employs TRBV7-9 and TRBJ2-7, with 7 bases identical to TRBD1. Per germline, CDR1 SEHNR and CDR2 FQNEAQ (reference sequence). Trimming took 7 bases from V and 0 from J; bases not matched to a gene: 18. This CDR3 has 18 amino acids.